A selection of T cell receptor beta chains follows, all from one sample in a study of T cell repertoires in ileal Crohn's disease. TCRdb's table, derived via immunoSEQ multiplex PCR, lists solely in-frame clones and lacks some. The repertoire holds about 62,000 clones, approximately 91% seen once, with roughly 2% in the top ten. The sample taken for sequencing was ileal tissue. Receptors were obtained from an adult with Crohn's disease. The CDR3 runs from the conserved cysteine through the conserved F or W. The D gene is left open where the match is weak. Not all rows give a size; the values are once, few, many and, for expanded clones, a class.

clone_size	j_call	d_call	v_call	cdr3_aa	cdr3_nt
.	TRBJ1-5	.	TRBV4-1	CASSREQMPINQPQHF	TGCGCCAGCAGCCGCGAACAGATGCCAATCAATCAGCCCCAGCATTTT
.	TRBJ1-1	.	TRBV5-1	CASSLPSPNEAFF	TGCGCCAGCAGCCTCCCTAGTCCCAATGAAGCTTTCTTT
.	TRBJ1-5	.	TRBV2	CAGRARGNQPQHF	TGTGCCGGCAGGGCTCGGGGCAATCAGCCCCAGCATTTT
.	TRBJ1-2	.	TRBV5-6	CASSFSLPNFYGYTF	TGTGCCAGCAGCTTTAGTCTCCCGAATTTTTATGGCTACACCTTC
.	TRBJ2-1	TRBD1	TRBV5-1	CASIPGQGFSYNEQFF	TGCGCCAGCATTCCGGGACAGGGTTTTTCCTACAATGAGCAGTTCTTC
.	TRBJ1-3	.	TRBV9	CASSMWGVAGNTIYF	TGTGCCAGCAGTATGTGGGGGGTTGCTGGAAACACCATATATTTT
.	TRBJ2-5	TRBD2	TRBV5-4	CASRKGGPLETQYF	TGTGCCAGCAGGAAGGGAGGGCCGCTGGAGACCCAGTACTTC
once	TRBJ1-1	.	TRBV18	CASSSSSTVGTEAFF	TGTGCCAGCTCAAGTTCCTCGACAGTGGGCACTGAAGCTTTCTTT
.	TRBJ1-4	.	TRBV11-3	CASSGRGTQLEKLFF	TGTGCCAGCAGCGGGAGAGGGACACAGTTGGAAAAACTGTTTTTT
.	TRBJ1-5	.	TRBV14	CASSQDYHQPQHF	TGTGCCAGCAGCCAAGATTATCATCAGCCCCAGCATTTT
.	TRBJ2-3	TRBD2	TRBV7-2	CASSSGLADTDTQYF	TGTGCCAGCAGCTCGGGACTAGCGGACACAGATACGCAGTATTTT
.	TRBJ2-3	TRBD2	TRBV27	CASSSLAPGGPDTQYF	TGTGCCAGCAGTTCCCTAGCGCCGGGAGGGCCAGATACGCAGTATTTT
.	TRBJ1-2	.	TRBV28	CASSSQQGNYGYTF	TGTGCCAGCAGTTCACAACAGGGTAACTATGGCTACACCTTC
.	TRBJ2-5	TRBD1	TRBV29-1	CSVEGDREETQYF	TGCAGCGTTGAAGGTGACAGGGAAGAGACCCAGTACTTC
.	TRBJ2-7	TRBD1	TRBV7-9	CASSLGQGGEQYF	TGTGCCAGCAGCTTAGGACAGGGTGGCGAGCAGTACTTC
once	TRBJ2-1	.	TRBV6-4	CASSHSRGRSEQFF	TGTGCCAGCAGCCACTCGAGAGGCCGTAGTGAGCAGTTCTTC
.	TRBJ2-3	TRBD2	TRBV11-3	CASSFGVQRGVTDTQYF	TGTGCCAGCAGCTTCGGCGTCCAGCGGGGGGTCACAGATACGCAGTATTTT
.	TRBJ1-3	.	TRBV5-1	CASSLGGGGGNTIYF	TGCGCCAGCAGCTTGGGCGGCGGGGGTGGAAACACCATATATTTT
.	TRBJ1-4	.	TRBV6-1	CASSEGQGTEKLFF	TGTGCCAGCAGTGAAGGGCAGGGGACTGAAAAACTGTTTTTT
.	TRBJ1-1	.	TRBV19	CASSMVRGRNTEAFF	TGTGCCAGTAGTATGGTTCGAGGGCGAAACACTGAAGCTTTCTTT
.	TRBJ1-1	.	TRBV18	CASSPPTGSLSEAFF	TGTGCCAGCTCACCACCGACGGGGAGCCTTAGTGAAGCTTTCTTT
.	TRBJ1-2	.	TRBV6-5	CASSYSRSGLSGYTF	TGTGCCAGCAGTTACTCGAGGAGTGGACTGAGTGGCTACACCTTC
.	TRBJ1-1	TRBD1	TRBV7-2	CASSLDRGRAFF	TGTGCCAGCAGCTTAGACAGGGGGCGAGCTTTCTTT
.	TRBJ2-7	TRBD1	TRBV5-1	CASSSGTAYEQYF	TGCGCCAGCAGCTCCGGGACAGCCTACGAGCAGTACTTC
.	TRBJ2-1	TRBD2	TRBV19	CASRSAGGPKENEQFF	TGTGCCAGTAGATCAGCGGGAGGGCCTAAAGAGAATGAGCAGTTCTTC
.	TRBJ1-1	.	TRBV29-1	CSVGNRQNTEAFF	TGCAGCGTTGGGAATAGACAGAACACTGAAGCTTTCTTT
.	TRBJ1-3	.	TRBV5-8	CASSLGQNGNTIYF	TGTGCCAGCAGCTTGGGACAGAATGGAAACACCATATATTTT
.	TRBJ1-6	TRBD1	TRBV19	CATSRTGSISPLHF	TGTGCCACCTCCCGGACAGGGTCTATTTCACCCCTCCACTTT
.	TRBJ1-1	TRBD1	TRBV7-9	CASSTGEVSYTEAFF	TGTGCCAGCAGTACAGGGGAGGTATCTTACACTGAAGCTTTCTTT
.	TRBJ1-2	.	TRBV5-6	CASSLAQGSYTF	TGTGCCAGCAGCTTGGCCCAGGGCAGCTACACCTTC
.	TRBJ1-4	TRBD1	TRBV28	CASSSRDRANEKLFF	TGTGCCAGCAGTTCCCGGGACAGGGCTAATGAAAAACTGTTTTTT
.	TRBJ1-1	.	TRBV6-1	CASSGAGTQNTEAFF	TGTGCCAGCAGTGGAGCCGGGACACAGAACACTGAAGCTTTCTTT
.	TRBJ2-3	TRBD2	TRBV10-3	CAIHNTGTSGGRNTQYF	TGTGCCATACACAATACCGGGACTAGCGGGGGTCGGAATACGCAGTATTTT
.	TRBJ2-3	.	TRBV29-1	CSVGERGSTDTQYF	TGCAGCGTTGGTGAAAGGGGTAGCACAGATACGCAGTATTTT
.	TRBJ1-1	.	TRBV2	CASRGWTVGTEAFF	TGTGCCAGCAGAGGTTGGACAGTTGGTACTGAAGCTTTCTTT
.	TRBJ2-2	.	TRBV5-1	CASTGGRNTGELFF	TGCGCCAGCACCGGGGGGCGGAACACCGGGGAGCTGTTTTTT
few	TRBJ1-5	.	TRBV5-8	CASSLGTVSNQPQHF	TGTGCCAGCAGCTTGGGGACAGTTAGCAATCAGCCCCAGCATTTT
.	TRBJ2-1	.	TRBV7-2	CASSLEVQGGPRYNEQFF	TGTGCCAGCAGCTTAGAGGTGCAGGGGGGACCCCGCTACAATGAGCAGTTCTTC
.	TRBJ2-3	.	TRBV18	CASSPTAASTDTQYF	TGTGCCAGCTCACCCACGGCGGCCTCCACAGATACGCAGTATTTT
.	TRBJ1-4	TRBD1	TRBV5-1	CASSFEGQINEKLFF	TGCGCCAGCAGCTTCGAGGGACAGATCAATGAAAAACTGTTTTTT
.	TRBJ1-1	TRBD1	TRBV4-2	CASSQGSGGNTEAFF	TGTGCCAGCAGCCAAGGATCAGGGGGAAACACTGAAGCTTTCTTT
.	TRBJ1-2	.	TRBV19	CASSTAGGPWDGYTF	TGTGCCAGTAGTACCGCCGGGGGGCCGTGGGATGGCTACACCTTC
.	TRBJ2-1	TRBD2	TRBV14	CASSHNAGVGYNEQFF	TGTGCCAGCAGCCACAATGCGGGAGTGGGGTACAATGAGCAGTTCTTC
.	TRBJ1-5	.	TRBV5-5	CASSLFWGGNQPQHF	TGTGCCAGCAGCTTGTTCTGGGGGGGTAATCAGCCCCAGCATTTT
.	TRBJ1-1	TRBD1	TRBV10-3	CATGQMENTEAFF	TGTGCCACGGGACAGATGGAGAACACTGAAGCTTTCTTT
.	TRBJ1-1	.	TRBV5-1	CASSLLAGVAFF	TGCGCCAGCAGCTTGTTGGCAGGGGTTGCTTTCTTT
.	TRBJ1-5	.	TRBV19	CASSDRGGGNQPQHF	TGTGCCAGTAGTGATAGGGGGGGAGGCAATCAGCCCCAGCATTTT
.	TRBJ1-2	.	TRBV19	CASSGSESIGGYTF	TGTGCCAGTAGTGGTAGCGAGTCTATCGGGGGCTACACCTTC
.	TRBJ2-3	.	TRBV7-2	CASSPERAQYF	TGTGCCAGCAGCCCGGAACGGGCGCAGTATTTT
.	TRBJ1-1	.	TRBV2	CASSGRVVEAFF	TGTGCCAGCAGTGGCAGGGTGGTTGAAGCTTTCTTT
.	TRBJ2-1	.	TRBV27	CASSLSAGAIYNEQFF	TGTGCCAGCAGTTTATCTGCGGGGGCGATATACAATGAGCAGTTCTTC
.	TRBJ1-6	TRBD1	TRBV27	CATADRANSPLHF	TGTGCCACTGCGGACAGGGCAAATTCACCCCTCCACTTT
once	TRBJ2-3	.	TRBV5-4	CASSQTSTDTQYF	TGTGCCAGCAGCCAAACTAGCACAGATACGCAGTATTTT
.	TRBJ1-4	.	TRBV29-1	CSATRPGSNEKLFF	TGCAGCGCAACACGGCCAGGGTCTAATGAAAAACTGTTTTTT
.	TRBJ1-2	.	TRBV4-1	CASSPSPPRRGEGYTF	TGCGCCAGCAGCCCAAGTCCCCCAAGGCGGGGTGAAGGCTACACCTTC